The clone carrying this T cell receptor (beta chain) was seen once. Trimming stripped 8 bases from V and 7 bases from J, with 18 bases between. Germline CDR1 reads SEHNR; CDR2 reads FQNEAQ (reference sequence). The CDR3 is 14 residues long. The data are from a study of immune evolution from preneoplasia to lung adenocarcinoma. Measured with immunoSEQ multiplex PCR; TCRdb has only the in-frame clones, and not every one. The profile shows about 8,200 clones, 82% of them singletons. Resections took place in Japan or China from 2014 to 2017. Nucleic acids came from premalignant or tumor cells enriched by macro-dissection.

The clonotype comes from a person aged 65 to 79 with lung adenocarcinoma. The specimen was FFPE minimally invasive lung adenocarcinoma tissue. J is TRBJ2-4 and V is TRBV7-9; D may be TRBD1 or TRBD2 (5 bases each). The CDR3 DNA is TGTGCCAGCCTCGCCCCCGGATGGGGGAACATTCAGTACTTC. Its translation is CASLAPGWGNIQYF.